This is a list of T cell receptor beta chains from one sample in a study of blood T cell repertoires in COVID-19. The method was immunoSEQ multiplex PCR; TCRdb's version includes in-frame clones alone and lacks a portion of them. The table records a few hundred thousand clones, approximately 85% of them present only once. The sample taken for sequencing was peripheral blood. The origin of the receptors is a woman in her 70s with COVID-19, enrolled during active disease. CDR3s include the opening cysteine and the closing phenylalanine or tryptophan. The order of the fields is J gene, V gene, clone size, D gene, CDR3 protein, CDR3 DNA. The D gene is left open where the match is weak. Some rows have no size entry. The others give once, few or many, or a class for an expanded clone.

TRBJ1-4,TRBV29-1,.,.,CSVRGFGGQSNEKLFF,TGCAGCGTCCGTGGATTCGGCGGACAGTCAAATGAAAAACTGTTTTTT
TRBJ1-4,TRBV18,.,.,CASSVGLNEKLFF,TGTGCCAGCTCAGTGGGCCTTAATGAAAAACTGTTTTTT
TRBJ2-2,TRBV9,.,TRBD2,CASSVDGGRAVGELFF,TGTGCCAGCAGCGTAGATGGCGGGAGGGCCGTCGGGGAGCTGTTTTTT
TRBJ1-3,TRBV29-1,.,.,CSVQAGGGNTIYF,TGCAGCGTCCAAGCCGGGGGTGGAAACACCATATATTTT
TRBJ2-5,TRBV18,.,.,CASSPDLRQETQYF,TGTGCCAGCTCCCCGGACTTGCGCCAAGAGACCCAGTACTTC
TRBJ2-6,TRBV28,many,TRBD2,CASSLGLAGRSGANVLTF,TGTGCCAGCAGTTTAGGCCTAGCGGGCCGCTCTGGGGCCAACGTCCTGACTTTC
TRBJ2-5,TRBV12-3/TRBV12-4,.,TRBD1,CASTTGEHETQYF,TGTGCCAGCACCACAGGGGAGCATGAGACCCAGTACTTC
TRBJ2-3,TRBV5-1,.,.,CASSLTRADTQYF,TGCGCCAGCAGCCTGACCAGGGCAGATACGCAGTATTTT
TRBJ2-7,TRBV7-2,.,TRBD2,CASSSLAGGPYEQYF,TGTGCCAGCAGCTCCCTAGCGGGAGGGCCTTACGAGCAGTACTTC
TRBJ2-7,TRBV29-1,many,TRBD1,CSVGTLPGQGGVHEQYF,TGCAGCGTTGGGACCCTACCGGGACAGGGGGGTGTCCACGAGCAGTACTTC
TRBJ1-3,TRBV18,.,.,CASSRQGRGNTIYF,TGTGCCAGCTCCCGGCAGGGCCGGGGAAACACCATATATTTT
TRBJ1-2,TRBV28,.,TRBD1,CASSDRGGGILGYTF,TGTGCCAGCAGTGACAGGGGGGGCGGAATCCTTGGCTACACCTTC
TRBJ2-2,TRBV29-1,once,.,CSVEAGYTGELFF,TGCAGCGTTGAAGCGGGTTACACCGGGGAGCTGTTTTTT
TRBJ1-1,TRBV10-2,.,.,CASSGWGRDTEAFF,TGCGCCAGCAGTGGCTGGGGGAGGGACACTGAAGCTTTCTTT
TRBJ1-1,TRBV19,.,TRBD1,CASSMRTGQSTEAFF,TGTGCCAGTAGTATGAGGACAGGGCAGTCGACTGAAGCTTTCTTT
TRBJ2-5,TRBV11-2,.,.,CASSLGWRETQYF,TGTGCCAGCAGCTTAGGGTGGAGGGAGACCCAGTACTTC
TRBJ1-2,TRBV7-9,.,.,CASSFGWTGDNYGYTF,TGTGCCAGCAGCTTCGGTTGGACGGGGGATAACTATGGCTACACCTTC
TRBJ2-1,TRBV5-1,.,TRBD1,CASSLGTGGLEQFF,TGCGCCAGCAGCTTGGGGACAGGGGGCCTTGAGCAGTTCTTC
TRBJ2-5,TRBV9,.,TRBD2,CASGSSGRLQETQYF,TGTGCCAGCGGGTCGAGCGGGAGACTCCAAGAGACCCAGTACTTC
TRBJ2-5,TRBV5-1,.,TRBD1,CASSSGQGAQETQYF,TGCGCCAGCAGCTCGGGACAGGGAGCTCAAGAGACCCAGTACTTC
TRBJ2-2,TRBV28,once,TRBD1,CASSKYRGRTGELFF,TGTGCCAGCAGCAAATACAGGGGCAGGACCGGGGAGCTGTTTTTT
TRBJ2-1,TRBV7-2,.,.,CASSPERGSYNEQFF,TGTGCCAGCAGCCCCGAGCGAGGGTCCTACAATGAGCAGTTCTTC
TRBJ1-1,TRBV7-2,.,TRBD1,CASSPQGANTEAFF,TGTGCCAGCAGCCCCCAGGGGGCAAACACTGAAGCTTTCTTT
TRBJ2-1,TRBV2,.,TRBD2,CASRAVSGAYNEQFF,TGTGCCAGCAGAGCCGTTAGCGGGGCCTACAATGAGCAGTTCTTC
TRBJ2-3,TRBV5-1,.,.,CASSLERLASSTDTQYF,TGCGCCAGCAGCTTAGAAAGGCTAGCCTCTAGCACAGATACGCAGTATTTT
TRBJ2-1,TRBV4-1,.,TRBD2,CASSQGLAGVDEQFF,TGCGCCAGCAGCCAGGGACTAGCGGGAGTTGATGAGCAGTTCTTC
TRBJ2-5,TRBV14,.,TRBD2,CASSPYKLAGAGETQYF,TGTGCCAGCAGCCCCTACAAGCTAGCGGGAGCCGGGGAGACCCAGTACTTC
TRBJ2-7,TRBV6-5,few,TRBD1,CASSYPGQGYYEQYF,TGTGCCAGCAGTTATCCGGGACAGGGATACTACGAGCAGTACTTC
TRBJ2-7,TRBV7-8,.,TRBD1,CASSLASGQLYEQYF,TGTGCCAGCAGCTTAGCGTCGGGACAGCTTTACGAGCAGTACTTC
TRBJ1-5,TRBV10-1,few,TRBD1,CARPGQGVYSNQPQHF,TGCGCCAGGCCGGGACAGGGGGTTTATAGCAATCAGCCCCAGCATTTT
TRBJ1-5,TRBV14,once,.,CASSQSRSNQPQHF,TGTGCCAGCAGCCAATCCAGGAGCAATCAGCCCCAGCATTTT
TRBJ1-2,TRBV28,.,TRBD1,CASSATGGGGYGYTF,TGTGCCAGCAGTGCGACAGGGGGGGGAGGCTATGGCTACACCTTC
TRBJ1-3,TRBV7-9,.,TRBD1,CASSLGRTGNAGNTIYF,TGTGCCAGCAGCTTAGGTCGGACAGGGAACGCTGGAAACACCATATATTTT
TRBJ1-1,TRBV7-2,.,TRBD1,CASSSGQGANEAFF,TGTGCCAGCAGCTCAGGACAGGGGGCTAATGAAGCTTTCTTT
TRBJ2-1,TRBV18,few,TRBD2,CASSPGLVNGEQFF,TGTGCCAGCTCACCGGGACTAGTCAACGGTGAGCAGTTCTTC
TRBJ2-1,TRBV7-2,.,.,CASSSRGTTPTEQFF,TGTGCCAGCAGCTCGAGGGGGACCACACCTACTGAGCAGTTCTTC
TRBJ1-2,TRBV10-3,.,.,CAISAQGVGYGYTF,TGTGCCATCAGTGCCCAGGGCGTCGGCTATGGCTACACCTTC
TRBJ2-1,TRBV28,.,TRBD2,CASSLTLLSPGLAGGPNNEQFF,TGTGCCAGCAGCCTTACTCTACTCTCCCCGGGACTAGCGGGAGGCCCGAACAATGAGCAGTTCTTC
TRBJ1-2,TRBV5-1,.,TRBD1,CASSLQGAQVNYGYTF,TGCGCCAGCAGCTTACAGGGGGCTCAAGTTAACTATGGCTACACCTTC
TRBJ2-1,TRBV7-2,.,.,CASSYEWGGGFRNEQFF,TGTGCCAGCAGCTACGAGTGGGGGGGCGGTTTTCGCAATGAGCAGTTCTTC
TRBJ2-7,TRBV28,.,TRBD1,CASAETGSTYEQYF,TGTGCCAGCGCCGAGACAGGGAGTACCTACGAGCAGTACTTC
TRBJ1-1,TRBV5-1,.,TRBD1,CASSLGQGAVNEAFF,TGCGCCAGCAGCTTGGGACAGGGGGCCGTAAATGAAGCTTTCTTT
TRBJ1-1,TRBV14,many,.,CASSPRRSLNTEAFF,TGTGCCAGCAGCCCCCGTCGGAGTTTGAACACTGAAGCTTTCTTT
TRBJ1-6,TRBV28,.,TRBD1,CASSSTGAGNSPLHF,TGTGCCAGCAGTAGCACAGGGGCCGGGAATTCACCCCTCCACTTT
TRBJ2-7,TRBV18,.,.,CASSLDSNSYEQYF,TGTGCCAGCTCGCTGGACAGTAACTCCTACGAGCAGTACTTC
TRBJ1-6,TRBV18,.,.,CASSSDMNSPLHF,TGTGCCAGCTCATCAGATATGAATTCACCCCTCCACTTT
TRBJ1-1,TRBV7-8,few,TRBD1,CASSVLQGPEAFF,TGTGCCAGCAGCGTCCTACAGGGGCCTGAAGCTTTCTTT
TRBJ2-1,TRBV5-4,.,.,CASSQALGGGDEQFF,TGTGCCAGCAGCCAAGCCCTGGGGGGTGGCGATGAGCAGTTCTTC
TRBJ2-1,TRBV2,once,TRBD2,CASIREAGSSYNEQFF,TGTGCCAGCATTCGGGAAGCGGGGAGCTCCTACAATGAGCAGTTCTTC
TRBJ1-2,TRBV7-2,.,.,CASSLAPNYGYTF,TGTGCCAGCAGCTTAGCCCCGAACTATGGCTACACCTTC
TRBJ1-1,TRBV7-9,.,TRBD1,CASSLGQGARAEAFF,TGTGCCAGCAGCTTAGGACAGGGGGCGCGGGCTGAAGCTTTCTTT
TRBJ2-2,TRBV28,.,TRBD1,CASRWTGPNTGELFF,TGTGCCAGCAGGTGGACAGGACCGAACACCGGGGAGCTGTTTTTT
TRBJ2-7,TRBV18,few,.,CASSIGRQGNYEQYF,TGTGCCAGCTCAATAGGGCGCCAGGGAAACTACGAGCAGTACTTC
TRBJ2-7,TRBV30,once,TRBD1,CAWKQGVHYEQYF,TGTGCCTGGAAGCAGGGGGTTCACTACGAGCAGTATTTC
TRBJ1-4,TRBV18,once,.,CASSPLENEKLFF,TGTGCCAGCTCACCATTAGAAAATGAAAAACTGTTTTTT
TRBJ1-3,TRBV15,.,.,CATSRSGNTIYF,TGTGCCACCAGCCGGTCTGGAAACACCATATATTTT
TRBJ1-1,TRBV19,.,TRBD1,CASRSGTGGLRAEAFF,TGTGCCAGTAGAAGCGGGACAGGGGGCTTAAGGGCTGAAGCTTTCTTT
TRBJ2-1,TRBV10-3,.,TRBD2,CAISGPRGLAGLEQFF,TGTGCCATCAGCGGTCCCCGAGGACTAGCGGGATTAGAGCAGTTCTTC
TRBJ2-2,TRBV7-2,.,.,CASSSLDFSSGELFF,TGTGCCAGCAGCTCCCTGGACTTTTCATCCGGGGAGCTGTTTTTT